The next 32 T cell receptor beta chains were all read from a single sample in a study of early T cells in non-severe SARS-CoV-2 infection. TCRdb used MiXCR to reprocess the 5' RACE reads, holding one entry per CDR3 protein. The table lists around 81,000 distinct CDR3 sequences, 13% to 15% of them singletons. Sample: whole blood. All receptors derive from an adult who was a healthcare worker with PCR-confirmed SARS-CoV-2 infection or an uninfected control (not recorded which).

J is TRBJ1-1 and V is TRBV2; D is ambiguous. The CDR3 covers 14 residues. CDR1 and CDR2 from the germline V gene are SNHLY and FYNNEI. Trimming removed 1 base from V and 5 bases from J, with 11 bases in between. The CDR3 DNA reads as TGTGCCAGCAGTGAAGTTCTGCTAAGGACTGAAGCTTTCTTT. This encodes CASSEVLLRTEAFF.

This clonotype came up many times. The V and J genes are TRBV20-1 and TRBJ1-2, with 8 bases matching TRBD1. CDR1 is DFQATT and CDR2 is SNEGSKA in the germline V gene (reference sequence). J gave up 2 bases and V 6 bases, and 8 bases lay outside the gene matches. The CDR3 is 14 amino acids. This CDR3 is CSAPGQGVNYGYTF. Written as DNA, the CDR3 is TGCAGTGCACCTGGACAGGGCGTCAACTATGGCTACACCTTC.

In its sample, this clonotype was seen many times. This rearrangement joins TRBV29-1 to TRBJ1-1, with D possibly TRBD1 on 6 matching bases. The CDR3 covers 13 residues. V lost 7 bases, J lost 4 bases, and 16 bases lay in between. Germline V CDR1 and CDR2: SQVTM, ANQGSEA. The CDR3 loop reads CSARGGPGTEAFF. In DNA form, the CDR3 reads TGCAGCGCCCGCGGGGGGCCGGGCACTGAAGCTTTCTTT. Looking up the rest from reference TRBV29-1 and TRBJ1-1 gives the full variable domain: SAVISQKPSRDICQRGTSLTIQCQVDSQVTMMFWYRQQPGQSLTLIATANQGSEATYESGFVIDKFPISRPNLTFSTLTVSNMSPEDSSIYLCSARGGPGTEAFFGQGTRLTVV.

The sample holds many counts of this clonotype. CDR3 region: CAFRDKEHTIYF. The CDR3, as DNA: TGTGCCTTCCGGGACAAGGAGCACACCATATATTTT. This rearrangement joins TRBV30 to TRBJ1-3, with D possibly matching TRBD1 (6 bases). CDR1 is GTSNPN, CDR2 SVGIG, per germline (reference sequence). Trimming removed 7 bases from V and 8 bases from J, with 15 bases in between. The CDR3 extends over 12 amino acids.

This clonotype was detected only a few times. The chain combines TRBV6-1 with TRBJ1-4, with a weak D call TRBD1 (5 bases). Trimming left V 6 bases short and J 8 bases short, with 16 bases between. Germline values: CDR1 MNHNS, CDR2 SASEGT. The CDR3 consists of 14 residues. The CDR3 reads CASRAVGQGEKLFF. CDR3 coding DNA: TGTGCCAGCAGGGCCGTAGGCCAGGGCGAAAAACTGTTTTTT.

The rearrangement links TRBV5-1 to TRBJ2-7; D might be TRBD2 (11 bases). Germline values: CDR1 SGHRS, CDR2 YFSETQ. The CDR3 sequence is 16 residues long. V was cut by 4 bases and J by 2 bases, with 19 bases left in between. The CDR3 is CASSPSGGTGAYEQYF. The DNA of the CDR3 is TGCGCCAGCAGCCCTAGCGGGGGGACAGGGGCCTACGAGCAGTACTTC.

The genes are TRBV11-2 and TRBJ2-1, with D uncertain. Germline assignment: CDR1 SGHAT and CDR2 FQNNGV. The CDR3 has 15 residues. V lost 2 bases to trimming and J lost 8 bases, with 16 bases between them. The DNA for the CDR3 is TGTGCCAGCAGCTTAAACCGATGGGCTTTACATGAGCAGTTCTTC. Translating gives CASSLNRWALHEQFF. Using reference TRBV11-2 and TRBJ2-1 for the parts outside the CDR3, the full variable domain is EAGVAQSPRYKIIEKRQSVAFWCNPISGHATLYWYQQILGQGPKLLIQFQNNGVVDDSQLPKDRFSAERLKGVDSTLKIQPAKLEDSAVYLCASSLNRWALHEQFFGPGTRLTVL.

This clonotype occurred a few times. V is TRBV5-4 and J is TRBJ1-2, with TRBD1 matching over 7 bases. This CDR3 region has 14 residues. Per germline, CDR1 SGHNT and CDR2 YYREEE (reference sequence). Losses at the gene ends were 4 bases for V and 5 bases for J; bases not matched to a gene: 8. DNA for the CDR3: TGTGCCAGCAGCCGAGACAGGGTAGAGTATGGCTACACCTTC. Translated, it gives CASSRDRVEYGYTF.

At least ten counts were recorded for this clonotype. The V gene is TRBV19, the J gene TRBJ1-4; D perhaps matches TRBD1 (6 bases). The CDR3 runs to 13 residues. Germline V gives CDR1 LNHDA, CDR2 SQIVND (reference sequence). V lost 9 bases and J lost 5, with 13 bases in between. CDR3 sequence reads: CASSQGNNEKLFF. The CDR3 DNA reads TGTGCCAGCTCACAGGGCAACAATGAAAAACTGTTTTTT. Full variable domain (rest looked up from reference TRBV19 and TRBJ1-4): DGGITQSPKYLFRKEGQNVTLSCEQNLNHDAMYWYRQDPGQGLRLIYYSQIVNDFQKGDIAEGYSVSREKKESFPLTVTSAQKNPTAFYLCASSQGNNEKLFFGSGTQLSVL.

This clonotype came up many times. This chain joins TRBV24-1 and TRBJ1-1; no clear D. The CDR3 is 17 residues long. Trimming shortened V by 0 bases and J by 4 bases, and 17 bases separated the two germline ends. Germline V gene lookup returns CDR1 KGHDR and CDR2 SFDVKD. The CDR3 reads CATSDLQAPGLCTEAFF. The CDR3, as DNA: TGTGCCACCAGTGATTTGCAGGCCCCTGGTTTATGCACTGAAGCTTTCTTT.

This clonotype has only a few counts. V is TRBV9 and J is TRBJ1-4; D gene unclear. The CDR3 consists of 14 residues. CDR1 SGDLS and CDR2 YYNGEE come from the germline V gene. V lost 1 base, J lost 5 bases, and 9 bases lay in between. The CDR3 is CASSVFGTNEKLFF. CDR3 DNA sequence: TGTGCCAGCAGCGTATTCGGTACGAATGAAAAACTGTTTTTT.

This clonotype was detected only a few times. V gene TRBV6-5 combines with J gene TRBJ1-6; possible D gene TRBD1, 6 bases. Trimming pared 2 bases from V and 8 bases from J, leaving 13 bases between. CDR1 and CDR2 (germline): MNHEY, SVGAGI. This CDR3 region has 15 residues. DNA for the CDR3: TGTGCCAGCAGTTACCAGGGGCGGGAGGATTCACCCCTCCACTTT. It translates to CASSYQGREDSPLHF.

This clonotype was observed many times. V gene TRBV6-6 combines with J gene TRBJ1-6; D not certain. The germline V gene encodes CDR1 MNHNY and CDR2 SVGAGI (reference sequence). The V and J ends lost 7 bases and 5 bases respectively, with 6 bases between them. The CDR3 consists of 12 residues. CDR3 region: CASMSNNSPLHF. CDR3 DNA: TGTGCCAGCATGAGTAATAATTCACCCCTCCACTTT.

Ten or more counts support this clonotype. The gene calls are TRBV3-1 and TRBJ1-2, with D maybe TRBD1 (5 bases). V was pared by 1 base and J by 7 bases, with 16 bases between. Germline V gene sequence: CDR1 LGHDT, CDR2 YNNKEL (reference sequence). The CDR3 runs to 15 residues. The CDR3 region has the DNA TGTGCCAGCAGCCAAGGAGGAGACAGTTCAAGTGGCTACACCTTC. Amino acid sequence: CASSQGGDSSSGYTF.

The genes are TRBV5-1 and TRBJ2-3; TRBD2 matches 7 bases. From germline, CDR1 is SGHRS and CDR2 YFSETQ. This CDR3 has 16 residues. Losses at the gene ends were 5 bases for V and 0 bases for J; bases not matched to a gene: 9. CDR3 in amino acids: CASRFPSGESTDTQYF. The DNA for the CDR3 is TGCGCCAGCAGATTTCCAAGCGGGGAGAGCACAGATACGCAGTATTTT.

The chain couples TRBV20-1 to TRBJ2-1; 9 bases line up with TRBD2. V lost 6 bases to trimming and J lost 3 bases; unmatched junction nucleotides: 15. CDR3 length: 17 amino acids. The germline V gene encodes CDR1 DFQATT and CDR2 SNEGSKA (reference sequence). The CDR3 sequence: CSARGGAVSGNYNEQFF. In nucleotides, the CDR3 is TGCAGTGCCCGCGGGGGGGCCGTAAGTGGCAACTACAATGAGCAGTTCTTC.

This clonotype appeared once. It may be a read error: a sequence one base away is much more abundant. The J gene is TRBJ2-3, the V gene TRBV7-2, with 8 bases aligning to TRBD2. From germline, CDR1 is SGHTA and CDR2 FQGNSA. The CDR3 covers 15 residues. Trimming removed 5 bases from V and 7 bases from J; junction bases left unmatched: 11. The CDR3 DNA reads as TGTGCCAGCAGCCCCGTAAGAGCGGGGGCAAATACGCAGTATTTT. This translates into CASSPVRAGANTQYF.

This chain links TRBV3-1 with TRBJ2-3; no firm D call. The CDR3 extends over 11 amino acids. V lost 1 base to trimming and J lost 12 bases, with 8 bases between them. CDR1 LGHDT and CDR2 YNNKEL come from the germline V gene (reference sequence). CDR3 nucleotide sequence: TGTGCCAGCAGCCAAGCTACTCTCCAGTATTTT. The encoded protein is CASSQATLQYF.

The CDR3 sequence is CAISAALSNEKLFF. DNA for the CDR3: TGTGCCATCAGTGCAGCCTTATCTAATGAAAAACTGTTTTTT. V usage is TRBV10-3 and J usage is TRBJ1-4; D not resolved. The V gene lost 4 bases and the J gene lost 3 bases, with 9 bases spanning the gap. The CDR3 runs to 14 residues. The germline CDR1 and CDR2 sequences are ENHRY and SYGVKD.

Turning to this clonotype: The germline gene is not matched at one end of the junction; a read error may be the cause. This chain uses TRBV7-3 with TRBJ2-6, with a tentative D call TRBD1 (6 bases). Germline V CDR1 and CDR2: SGHTA, FQGTGA. This CDR3 region has 21 residues. CDR3 in DNA: TGTGCCAGCAGTCTACAGGGATATCCTGATCATTACTTCTCTGGGGCCAACGTCCAGACTTTC. Its protein product is CASSLQGYPDHYFSGANVQTF. The complete variable domain, with remaining parts taken from reference TRBV7-3 and TRBJ2-6, reads GAGVSQTPSNKVTEKGKYVELRCDPISGHTALYWYRQSLGQGPEFLIYFQGTGAADDSGLPNDRFFAVRPEGSVSTLKIQRTERGDSAVYLCASSLQGYPDHYFSGANVQTFGAGSRLTVL.

This sequence joins TRBV20-1 and TRBJ2-1; D not resolved. Germline V gives CDR1 DFQATT, CDR2 SNEGSKA (reference sequence). The CDR3 runs to 12 residues. Trimming left V 4 bases short and J 2 bases short, with 6 bases between. The CDR3 sequence: CSATGTYNEQFF. In DNA, the CDR3 is TGCAGTGCTACTGGAACCTACAATGAGCAGTTCTTC.

This clonotype has a count of ten or more. J is TRBJ2-3 and V is TRBV7-3; D might be TRBD1 (5 bases). V gave up 5 bases and J gave up 3 bases, with 9 bases separating them. Germline values: CDR1 SGHTA, CDR2 FQGTGA. The CDR3 length is 13 residues. The CDR3 DNA reads as TGTGCCAGCAGCAAATGGACAACAGATACGCAGTATTTT. Translation: CASSKWTTDTQYF.

This clonotype was recorded at least ten times. This chain links TRBV7-2 with TRBJ1-2; the match to TRBD1 covers 9 bases. V shed 0 bases, J shed 4 bases, and the junction held 12 bases outside the gene matches. This CDR3 is 18 amino acids long. Germline lookup yields CDR1 SGHTA and CDR2 FQGNSA. The DNA for the CDR3 is TGTGCCAGCAGCTTAGCCGGGACAGGGTCAGTTCGAGGCTATGGCTACACCTTC. It encodes CASSLAGTGSVRGYGYTF.

This chain uses TRBV10-3 with TRBJ2-7; 7 nucleotides match TRBD1. Germline CDR1 is ENHRY and CDR2 is SYGVKD. This CDR3 has 12 residues. Trimming cost V 6 bases and J 3 bases; bases outside gene matches: 2. CDR3 sequence reads: CAISRDSYEQYF. The DNA for the CDR3 is TGTGCCATCAGCAGGGACAGCTACGAGCAGTACTTC.

V is TRBV10-3 and J is TRBJ1-1; unclear D gene. The V end lost 0 bases, the J end lost 8 bases, and 4 bases lay between the germline ends. The CDR3 covers 11 residues. From germline, CDR1 is ENHRY and CDR2 SYGVKD. The DNA for the CDR3 is TGTGCCATCAGTGAGTCCGGGGAAGCTTTCTTT. Its protein is CAISESGEAFF.

This clonotype was seen a few times. V and J are TRBV7-2 and TRBJ1-2; D is possibly TRBD1 (6 bases). Looked up from germline, CDR1 is SGHTA and CDR2 is FQGNSA. The CDR3 contains 14 residues. With 1 base removed from V and 2 bases from J, the gap between germline ends came to 8 bases. The CDR3 sequence is CASSLEGTNYGYTF. The DNA of the CDR3 is TGTGCCAGCAGCTTAGAAGGGACAAACTATGGCTACACCTTC. The variable domain in full, with the rest retrieved from reference TRBV7-2 and TRBJ1-2, is GAGVSQSPSNKVTEKGKDVELRCDPISGHTALYWYRQSLGQGLEFLIYFQGNSAPDKSGLPSDRFSAERTGGSVSTLTIQRTQQEDSAVYLCASSLEGTNYGYTFGSGTRLTVV.

The chain has TRBV9 and TRBJ1-6, with D perhaps TRBD1 (6 bases). This CDR3 spans 15 amino acids. Trimming removed 3 bases at V and 5 bases at J, with 12 bases between. The germline V gene encodes CDR1 SGDLS and CDR2 YYNGEE. The CDR3 nucleotides are TGTGCCAGCAGCGAGAGGACAGCCAATAATTCACCCCTCCACTTT. Its translation is CASSERTANNSPLHF.

This clonotype showed up many times. The gene calls are TRBV30 and TRBJ2-7, with D unresolved. Looked up from germline, CDR1 is GTSNPN and CDR2 is SVGIG (reference sequence). CDR3 length equals 11 residues. V gave up 2 bases and J gave up 3 bases, with 5 bases separating them. The CDR3 DNA reads as TGTGCCTGGAGTAAAAACTACGAGCAGTACTTC. Translation: CAWSKNYEQYF.

V gene TRBV21-1 combines with J gene TRBJ1-1; the D call of TRBD1 is as the table states it, not checked on the DNA. TRBV21-1 is deemed a pseudogene. The CDR3 contains 13 residues. CDR3 in amino acids: CASSKVGHTEAFF. CDR3 sequence (DNA): TGTGCCAGCAGCAAAGTGGGGCACACTGAAGCTTTCTTT.

This clonotype was counted at least ten times. The rearrangement links TRBV28 to TRBJ1-1, with D possibly TRBD1 on 5 matching bases. Germline V gene data show CDR1 as MDHEN and CDR2 as SYDVKM. The CDR3 loop spans 12 amino acids. Trimming took off 4 bases at V and 8 bases at J, with 11 bases between the two ends. This chain's CDR3 is CASSSRQLEAFF. The CDR3 DNA follows: TGTGCCAGCAGTTCACGACAGCTAGAAGCTTTCTTT.

The chain employs TRBV5-1 and TRBJ1-1; no reliable D call. The V gene's germline CDR1 is SGHRS and CDR2 YFSETQ. V lost 7 bases and J 0 bases, leaving 13 bases between the germline ends. The CDR3 runs 14 residues. In nucleotides, the CDR3 is TGCGCCAGCTGTTTGAGTGCCGTGAACACTGAAGCTTTCTTT. The encoded protein is CASCLSAVNTEAFF.

Only a few counts were recorded for this clonotype. The CDR3 here is CASSQGSNEQYF. The CDR3 DNA reads as TGCGCCAGCAGCCAAGGATCCAACGAGCAGTACTTC. This chain uses TRBV4-1 with TRBJ2-7; no clear D. V was clipped by 1 base and J by 5 bases, with 6 bases between them. Germline assignment: CDR1 MGHRA and CDR2 YSYEKL. The CDR3 runs 12 residues.